Each of the 29 T cell receptor beta chains below was sequenced from the same sample in a study of T-cell reconstitution after alpha-beta-depleted transplantation in children. TCRbeta library construction was performed incorporating unique molecular identifiers. A single record per CDR3 protein comes from TCRdb applying MiXCR to the PCR reads. The sample has 500,000 or so distinct CDR3 sequences, over 9.5% seen once; the top ten hold around 13%. Specimen: PBMCs, mostly from graft donor cells, collected 180 days after TCRalphabeta/CD19-depleted stem cell transplant. These receptor sequences come from a female patient aged 2-10 years who had a stem cell transplant for aplastic anemia, so the T cells may come from the graft donor.

The chain uses TRBV5-1 and TRBJ1-1; D is unclear. The V end was cut by 0 bases, the J end by 1 base, with 7 bases between. The V gene's germline CDR1 is SGHRS and CDR2 YFSETQ. The CDR3 runs to 14 residues. Here the CDR3 reads CASSLEGENTEAFF. The CDR3 coding sequence is TGCGCCAGCAGCTTGGAAGGCGAGAACACTGAAGCTTTCTTT.

The chain couples TRBV5-4 to TRBJ2-3, with D tentatively TRBD2 (5 bases). Germline V lookup: CDR1 SGHNT, CDR2 YYREEE (reference sequence). V lost 0 bases, J lost 4 bases, and 15 bases lay in between. This CDR3 contains 16 residues. The CDR3: CASSLVAARRSDTQYF. DNA for the CDR3: TGTGCCAGCAGCTTGGTCGCGGCCAGGAGGTCAGATACGCAGTATTTT.

This clonotype was detected a few times. The CDR3 DNA is TGTGCCAGCAGTTTACGGGGGGAAGGGATGTACGAGCAGTACGTC. Its protein product is CASSLRGEGMYEQYV. The gene calls are TRBV27 and TRBJ2-7; 7 bases line up with TRBD2. There are 15 residues in the CDR3. Trimming took 2 bases from V and 4 from J; bases not matched to a gene: 8. The germline CDR1 and CDR2 sequences are MNHEY and SMNVEV (reference sequence).

This clonotype showed up just a few times. V gene TRBV7-9 combines with J gene TRBJ2-3; D might be TRBD2 (5 bases). Germline loops: CDR1 SEHNR, CDR2 FQNEAQ (reference sequence). The CDR3 sequence is 11 residues long. Trimming cost V 8 bases and J 11 bases, with 14 bases left between them. The CDR3 here is CASLKLGEQYF. CDR3 sequence (DNA): TGTGCCAGCTTGAAACTCGGGGAGCAGTATTTT.

This clonotype was observed a handful of times. Compared with germline, one end of the junction differs, possibly owing to a read error. The V call is TRBV7-2, the J call TRBJ2-5; D unclear. This CDR3 is built from 13 residues. Germline-derived CDR1 and CDR2 are SGHTA and FQGNSA. The CDR3 loop reads CASSLAEQEAQYF. Here the CDR3 DNA reads TGTGCCAGCAGCTTAGCGGAGCAAGAGGCCCAGTACTTC. The complete variable domain, with remaining parts taken from reference TRBV7-2 and TRBJ2-5, reads GAGVSQSPSNKVTEKGKDVELRCDPISGHTALYWYRQSLGQGLEFLIYFQGNSAPDKSGLPSDRFSAERTGGSVSTLTIQRTQQEDSAVYLCASSLAEQEAQYFGPGTRLLVL.

This clonotype was recorded a few times. The chain couples TRBV20-1 to TRBJ1-2; D is perhaps TRBD1 (6 bases). The CDR3 runs 11 residues. The V gene's germline CDR1 is DFQATT and CDR2 SNEGSKA (reference sequence). V lost 7 bases and J 3 bases, leaving 9 bases between the germline ends. CDR3 sequence: CSGTVDYGYTF. Written as DNA, the CDR3 is TGCAGTGGGACAGTAGACTATGGCTACACCTTC.

This rearrangement joins TRBV25-1 to TRBJ1-6, with unresolved D. V lost 2 bases to trimming and J lost 10 bases, with 15 bases between them. The CDR3 consists of 15 residues. Germline lookup yields CDR1 MGHDK and CDR2 SYGVNS. CDR3: CASSEANRGRSPLHF. The CDR3 DNA sequence: TGTGCCAGCAGTGAAGCTAATCGGGGTAGATCACCCCTCCACTTT.

This clonotype was detected only a few times. This chain joins TRBV3-1 and TRBJ1-2; no reliable D call. CDR3 size: 14 residues. In germline, CDR1 is LGHDT, CDR2 YNNKEL (reference sequence). V lost 0 bases to trimming and J lost 4 bases, with 9 bases between them. The CDR3 coding sequence is TGTGCCAGCAGCCAAGACGGCCGGGCCTATGGCTACACCTTC. Protein sequence: CASSQDGRAYGYTF. The full variable domain, completed using reference TRBV3-1 and TRBJ1-2, is DTAVSQTPKYLVTQMGNDKSIKCEQNLGHDTMYWYKQDSKKFLKIMFSYNNKELIINETVPNRFSPKSPDKAHLNLHINSLELGDSAVYFCASSQDGRAYGYTFGSGTRLTVV.

This chain joins TRBV7-8 and TRBJ2-5; 9 nucleotides line up with TRBD2. V lost 3 bases, J lost 5 bases, and 4 bases stayed unmatched. The CDR3 runs 14 residues. CDR1 is SGHVS and CDR2 is FQNEAQ in the germline V gene. The CDR3 here is CASSFEAGGETQYF. DNA of the CDR3: TGTGCCAGCAGCTTCGAAGCGGGAGGCGAGACCCAGTACTTC.

V and J are TRBV19 and TRBJ2-1, with D possibly being TRBD2 (6 bases). V was pared by 8 bases and J by 4 bases, with 15 bases between. The CDR3 extends over 14 amino acids. From germline, CDR1 is LNHDA and CDR2 SQIVND (reference sequence). In DNA, the CDR3 is TGTGCCAGTGGGGTGGCGGGAACGTACAATGAGCAGTTCTTC. Protein sequence: CASGVAGTYNEQFF.

This clonotype was counted once. The chain links TRBV2 to TRBJ1-6, with a tentative D call TRBD1 (5 bases). V lost 5 bases to trimming and J lost 10 bases, with 24 bases between them. The CDR3 covers 17 residues. Germline assignment: CDR1 SNHLY and CDR2 FYNNEI. The CDR3 nucleotides read TGTGCCAGCAGTAGGGCCAGGGCAACCACTACCACCTCACCCCTCCACTTT. This gives the protein CASSRARATTTTSPLHF.

The chain carries TRBV28 and TRBJ2-7, with 9 positions matching TRBD1. Germline CDR1 reads MDHEN; CDR2 reads SYDVKM. The CDR3 runs to 17 residues. Trimming cost V 5 bases and J 1 base; bases outside gene matches: 12. CDR3 loop: CASSQGQGEVPSYEQYF. DNA for the CDR3: TGTGCCAGCAGTCAGGGACAGGGAGAGGTCCCGTCCTACGAGCAGTACTTC.

The rearrangement joins TRBV20-1 to TRBJ2-2; 9 nucleotides agree with TRBD1. The length of the CDR3 is 17 residues. The junction had 10 bases not matched to a gene; V was cut back by 0 bases and J by 5 bases. CDR1 and CDR2 from the germline V gene are DFQATT and SNEGSKA (reference sequence). CDR3 DNA: TGCAGTGCTAGAGATCTGGACAGGGGCCCTTTTACCGGGGAGCTGTTTTTT. Its translation is CSARDLDRGPFTGELFF.

The chain employs TRBV29-1 and TRBJ2-3; 16 nucleotides match TRBD2. This CDR3 has 16 amino acids. V lost 6 bases to trimming and J lost 4 bases; unmatched junction nucleotides: 7. CDR1 is SQVTM and CDR2 is ANQGSEA in the germline V gene. As DNA, the CDR3 is TGCAGCGTGGGGGGGACTAGCGGGAGGGCCCCAGATACGCAGTATTTT. As protein: CSVGGTSGRAPDTQYF.

This clonotype showed up just a few times. The rearrangement links TRBV28 to TRBJ1-1; 8 bases map to TRBD1. J lost 11 bases, V lost 3 bases, and 8 bases had no gene match. The CDR3 length is 13 residues. Germline V gene sequence: CDR1 MDHEN, CDR2 SYDVKM. CDR3 nucleotide sequence: TGTGCCAGCAGTTTGTCCAACGGACAGGGCGCTTTCTTT. As protein: CASSLSNGQGAFF.

This clonotype was recorded a few times. The gene calls are TRBV12-3 or TRBV12-4 and TRBJ2-2; TRBD1 is a possible D gene (5 bases). V shed 7 bases and J shed 0 bases, with 15 bases lying between them. The CDR3 contains 16 residues. The CDR3 sequence: CASIQWGSSNTGELFF. CDR3 nucleotide sequence: TGTGCCAGCATCCAGTGGGGCAGTTCGAACACCGGGGAGCTGTTTTTT.

The chain joins TRBV30 to TRBJ1-2, with D tentatively TRBD1 (6 bases). Per the germline V gene, CDR1 is GTSNPN and CDR2 is SVGIG (reference sequence). The CDR3 consists of 13 residues. The V and J ends lost 1 base and 3 bases respectively, with 9 bases between them. CDR3: CAWSEDSHYGYTF. CDR3 DNA sequence: TGTGCCTGGAGTGAGGACAGCCACTATGGCTACACCTTC.

The rearrangement links TRBV30 to TRBJ2-1; 10 bases match TRBD1. V lost 5 bases to trimming and J lost 4 bases; unmatched junction nucleotides: 2. The CDR3 has 13 amino acids. Germline V gives CDR1 GTSNPN, CDR2 SVGIG (reference sequence). The CDR3 is CAWGQGGYNEQFF. Written as DNA, the CDR3 is TGTGCCTGGGGACAGGGGGGGTACAATGAGCAGTTCTTC.

This clonotype has a handful of counts. This chain uses TRBV24-1 with TRBJ2-7, with 7 nucleotides matching TRBD1. The germline V gene has CDR1 KGHDR and CDR2 SFDVKD. V lost 8 bases to trimming and J lost 6 bases; unmatched junction nucleotides: 9. There are 13 residues in the CDR3. The CDR3 loop reads CATTSQTGTEQYV. DNA for the CDR3: TGTGCCACCACCTCACAGACAGGGACCGAGCAGTACGTC.

This clonotype was detected many times. The chain employs TRBV5-1 and TRBJ2-1; 8 bases are shared with TRBD2. The junction had 4 bases not matched to a gene; V was cut back by 0 bases and J by 5 bases. CDR1 and CDR2 (germline): SGHRS, YFSETQ. The CDR3 runs to 15 residues. The CDR3 DNA sequence: TGCGCCAGCAGCTTGGGGGCGGGAGGAAACAATGAGCAGTTCTTC. Translating it yields CASSLGAGGNNEQFF.

Only a few counts were recorded for this clonotype. The chain has TRBV7-2 and TRBJ2-5; maybe TRBD2 (5 bases). Per germline, CDR1 SGHTA and CDR2 FQGNSA. V gave up 4 bases and J gave up 4 bases, with 16 bases separating them. The CDR3 contains 15 residues. CDR3 residues: CASSSTLLSGETQYF. The CDR3 DNA reads as TGTGCCAGCAGCTCCACCCTTCTCAGCGGAGAGACCCAGTACTTC.

This clonotype occurred a few times. The chain uses TRBV20-1 and TRBJ2-1; TRBD2 is a possible D gene (7 bases). V lost 6 bases, J lost 3 bases, and 15 bases lay in between. Germline V CDR1 and CDR2: DFQATT, SNEGSKA (reference sequence). The CDR3 loop spans 14 amino acids. The CDR3 loop reads CSALRGGGYNEQFF. CDR3 nucleotides: TGCAGTGCCTTGAGGGGAGGGGGCTACAATGAGCAGTTCTTC.

The genes are TRBV28 and TRBJ1-4, with D unresolved. This CDR3 has 12 residues. Germline loops: CDR1 MDHEN, CDR2 SYDVKM. V lost 7 bases to trimming and J lost 10 bases, with 13 bases between them. The CDR3 region has the DNA TGTGCCAGCACTCAAACCTATGGAAAACTGTTTTTT. Translating gives CASTQTYGKLFF.

V and J are TRBV4-1 and TRBJ2-5; TRBD2 agrees at 9 bases. Germline-derived CDR1 and CDR2 are MGHRA and YSYEKL. The CDR3 is 22 residues long. The junction had 25 bases not matched to a gene; V was cut back by 0 bases and J by 5 bases. The CDR3 DNA sequence: TGCGCCAGCAGCCAAGAATTAATGTTAAATCTCGGGGCGGGAGGGCCGCTGGAGACCCAGTACTTC. Its translation: CASSQELMLNLGAGGPLETQYF.

Only a few counts were recorded for this clonotype. The chain combines TRBV20-1 with TRBJ2-2; TRBD2 agrees at 7 bases. V shed 0 bases and J 3 bases; nucleotides not matched to a gene: 4. Looked up from germline, CDR1 is DFQATT and CDR2 is SNEGSKA (reference sequence). The CDR3 extends over 15 amino acids. The CDR3, as DNA: TGCAGTGCTAGAGATCGCGGGAGAGACACCGGGGAGCTGTTTTTT. As protein: CSARDRGRDTGELFF.

This clonotype was detected a few times. The CDR3 DNA reads as TGTGCCAGCAGCAAAGGGCGTGCAACTAATGAAAAACTGTTTTTT. This translates into CASSKGRATNEKLFF. The V gene is TRBV7-2, the J gene TRBJ1-4; D is undetermined. The CDR3 contains 15 residues. Germline CDR1 reads SGHTA; CDR2 reads FQGNSA. Trimming removed 5 bases at V and 0 bases at J, with 10 bases between.

The chain combines TRBV19 with TRBJ2-1; D not resolved. The germline gives CDR1 LNHDA, CDR2 SQIVND (reference sequence). Between the trimmed V and J ends, which lost 7 bases and 7 bases, there was a span of 5 bases. The CDR3 sequence is 10 residues long. The CDR3: CASNGNEQFF. Here the CDR3 DNA reads TGTGCCAGTAACGGGAATGAGCAGTTCTTC.

This clonotype was observed a handful of times. The gene calls are TRBV10-2 and TRBJ1-2; no definite D call. V lost 3 bases, J lost 4 bases, and 12 bases lay in between. Germline V gene data show CDR1 as WSHSY and CDR2 as SAAADI. The CDR3 is 14 amino acids. Here the CDR3 reads CASSDVKGGYGYTF. The CDR3, as DNA: TGCGCCAGCAGTGACGTGAAGGGAGGCTATGGCTACACCTTC.

The table lists this clonotype with a few counts. The V call is TRBV14, the J call TRBJ2-1; D ambiguous. This CDR3 has 16 residues. V lost 4 bases, J lost 0 bases, and 13 bases lay in between. Germline CDR1 and CDR2: SGHDN and FVKESK. The CDR3 bases are TGTGCCAGCAGCCCCCAGACGGTTAGCTCCTACAATGAGCAGTTCTTC. Its protein is CASSPQTVSSYNEQFF.